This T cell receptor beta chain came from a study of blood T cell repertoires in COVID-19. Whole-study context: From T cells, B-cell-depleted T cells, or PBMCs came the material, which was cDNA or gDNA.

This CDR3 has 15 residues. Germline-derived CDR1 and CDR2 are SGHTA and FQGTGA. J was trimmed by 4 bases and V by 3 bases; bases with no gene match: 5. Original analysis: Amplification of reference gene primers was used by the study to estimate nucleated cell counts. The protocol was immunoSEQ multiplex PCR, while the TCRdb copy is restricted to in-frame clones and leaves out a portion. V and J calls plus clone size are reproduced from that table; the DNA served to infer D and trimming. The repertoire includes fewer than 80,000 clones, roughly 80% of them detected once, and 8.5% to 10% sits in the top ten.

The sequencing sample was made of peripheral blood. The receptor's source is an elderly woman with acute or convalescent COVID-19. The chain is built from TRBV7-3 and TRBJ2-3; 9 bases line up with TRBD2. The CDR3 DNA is TGTGCCAGCAGCTTTAGCGGGGGAAGGGCAGATACGCAGTATTTT. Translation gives CASSFSGGRADTQYF. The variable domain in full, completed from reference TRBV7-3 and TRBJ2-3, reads GAGVSQTPSNKVTEKGKYVELRCDPISGHTALYWYRQSLGQGPEFLIYFQGTGAADDSGLPNDRFFAVRPEGSVSTLKIQRTERGDSAVYLCASSFSGGRADTQYFGPGTRLTVL.